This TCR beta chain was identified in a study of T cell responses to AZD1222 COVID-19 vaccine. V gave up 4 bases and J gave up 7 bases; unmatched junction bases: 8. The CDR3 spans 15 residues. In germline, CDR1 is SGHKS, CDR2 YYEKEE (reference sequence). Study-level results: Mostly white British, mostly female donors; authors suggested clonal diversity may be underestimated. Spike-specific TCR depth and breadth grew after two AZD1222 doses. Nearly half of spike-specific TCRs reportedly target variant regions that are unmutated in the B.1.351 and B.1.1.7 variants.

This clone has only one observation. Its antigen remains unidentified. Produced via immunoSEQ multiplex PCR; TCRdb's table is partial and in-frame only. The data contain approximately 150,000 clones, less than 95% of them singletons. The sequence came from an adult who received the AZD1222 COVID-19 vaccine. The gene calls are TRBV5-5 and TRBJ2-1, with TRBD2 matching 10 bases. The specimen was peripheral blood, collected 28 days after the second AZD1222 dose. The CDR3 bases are TGTGCCAGCAGCACAGCGGGGGGGCCTAGTAATGAGCAGTTCTTC. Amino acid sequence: CASSTAGGPSNEQFF. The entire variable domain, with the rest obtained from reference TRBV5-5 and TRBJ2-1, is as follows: DAGVTQSPTHLIKTRGQQVTLRCSPISGHKSVSWYQQVLGQGPQFIFQYYEKEERGRGNFPDRFSARQFPNYSSELNVNALLLGDSALYLCASSTAGGPSNEQFFGPGTRLTVL.